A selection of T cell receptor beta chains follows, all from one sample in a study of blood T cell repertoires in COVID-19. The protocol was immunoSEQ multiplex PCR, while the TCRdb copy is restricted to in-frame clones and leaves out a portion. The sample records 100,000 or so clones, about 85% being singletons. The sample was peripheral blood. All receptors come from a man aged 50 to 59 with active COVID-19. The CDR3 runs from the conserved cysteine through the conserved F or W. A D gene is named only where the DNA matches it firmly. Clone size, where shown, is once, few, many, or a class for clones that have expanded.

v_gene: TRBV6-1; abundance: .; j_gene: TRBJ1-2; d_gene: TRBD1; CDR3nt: TGTGCCAGCAGTGACCGGGACAGTGGATTCCGATATGGCTACACCTTC; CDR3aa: CASSDRDSGFRYGYTF
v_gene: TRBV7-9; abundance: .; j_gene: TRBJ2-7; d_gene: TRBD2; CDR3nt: TGTGCCAGCAGCCGGACTAGCGGGGGGCTCACCCCGGACTACGAGCAGTACTTC; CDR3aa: CASSRTSGGLTPDYEQYF
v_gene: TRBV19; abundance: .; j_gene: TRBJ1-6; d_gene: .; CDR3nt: TGTGCCAGTAGTATAGGTGGACAGATAAATTCACCCCTCCACTTT; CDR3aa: CASSIGGQINSPLHF
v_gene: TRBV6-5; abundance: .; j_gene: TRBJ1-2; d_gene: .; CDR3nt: TGTGCCAGCAGAAGCGGACGGCCCTTCTATGGCTACACCTTC; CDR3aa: CASRSGRPFYGYTF
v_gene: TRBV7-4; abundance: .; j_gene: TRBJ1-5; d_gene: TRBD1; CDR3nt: TGTGCCAGCAGCTCCCCGGGACAGGCGGGGGATCAGCCCCAGCATTTT; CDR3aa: CASSSPGQAGDQPQHF
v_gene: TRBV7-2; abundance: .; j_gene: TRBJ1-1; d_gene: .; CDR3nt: TGTGCCAGCAGCTTAGCGGGGAGGGTCGGGCGGAACACTGAAGCTTTCTTT; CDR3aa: CASSLAGRVGRNTEAFF
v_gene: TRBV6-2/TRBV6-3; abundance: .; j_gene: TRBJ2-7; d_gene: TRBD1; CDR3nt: TGTGCCAGCAGTTACTGGGCAGGGGGCATCTACGAGCAGTACTTC; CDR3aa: CASSYWAGGIYEQYF
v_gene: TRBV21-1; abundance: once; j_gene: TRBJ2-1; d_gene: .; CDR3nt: TGTGCCAGCTTCCGACGGGGACTACAAAAGAGCTCCTACAATGAGCAGTTCTTC; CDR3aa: CASFRRGLQKSSYNEQFF
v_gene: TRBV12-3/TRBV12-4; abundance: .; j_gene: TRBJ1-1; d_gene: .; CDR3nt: TGTGCCACTAGTAGGGCTTTCTTT; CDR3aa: CATSRAFF
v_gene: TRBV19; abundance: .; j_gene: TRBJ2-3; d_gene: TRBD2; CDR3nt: TGTGCCAGTACGAGCGGGGGCCGGCAGTATTTT; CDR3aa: CASTSGGRQYF
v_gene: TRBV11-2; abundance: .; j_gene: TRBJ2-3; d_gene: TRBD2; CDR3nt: TGTGCCAGCAGCTTAGGGGGGGGGACCACAGATACGCAGTATTTT; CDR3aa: CASSLGGGTTDTQYF
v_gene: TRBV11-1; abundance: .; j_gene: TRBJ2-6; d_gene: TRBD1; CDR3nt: TGTGCCAGCAGCCCCGGGACAGGGCGTGGGGCCAACGTCCTGACTTTC; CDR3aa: CASSPGTGRGANVLTF
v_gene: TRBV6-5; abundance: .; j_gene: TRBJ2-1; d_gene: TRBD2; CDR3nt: TGTGCCAGCACAGATTCGGGACTAGTTACCGATGAGCAGTTCTTC; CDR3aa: CASTDSGLVTDEQFF
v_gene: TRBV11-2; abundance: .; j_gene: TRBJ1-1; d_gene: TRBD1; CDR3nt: TGTGCCAGCAGCCGGGACAGCAACACTGAAGCTTTCTTT; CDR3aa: CASSRDSNTEAFF
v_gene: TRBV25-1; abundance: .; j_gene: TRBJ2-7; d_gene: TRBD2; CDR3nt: TGTGCCAGCAGTGAGCAAGGTGGGGGGGCCTACGAGCAGTACTTC; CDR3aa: CASSEQGGGAYEQYF
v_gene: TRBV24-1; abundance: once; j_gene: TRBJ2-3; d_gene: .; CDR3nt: TGTGCCACCAGTGATTCGGCTAGCCGGCTCACAGATACGCAGTATTTT; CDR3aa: CATSDSASRLTDTQYF
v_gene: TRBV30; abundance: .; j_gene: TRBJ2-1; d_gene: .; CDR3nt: TGTGCCTGGTCCGTGTTGGGGGGGCGTTACAATGAGCAGTTCTTC; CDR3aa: CAWSVLGGRYNEQFF
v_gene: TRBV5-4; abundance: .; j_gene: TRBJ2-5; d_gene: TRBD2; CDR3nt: TGTGCCAGCACCTCAATAGCGGGGGCGGAGACCCAGTACTTC; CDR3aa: CASTSIAGAETQYF
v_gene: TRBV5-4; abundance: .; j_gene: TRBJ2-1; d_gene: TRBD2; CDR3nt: TGTGCCAGCAGCCACGGGACTAGCGGGGGGGCCATCGAGCAGTTCTTC; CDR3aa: CASSHGTSGGAIEQFF
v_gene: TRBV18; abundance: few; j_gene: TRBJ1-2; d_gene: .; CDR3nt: TGTGCCAGCTCACCCTTACCCCGGCAGGGTGCTAACTATGGCTACACCTTC; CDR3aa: CASSPLPRQGANYGYTF
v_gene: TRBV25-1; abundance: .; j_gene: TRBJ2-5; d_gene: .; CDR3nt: TGTGCCAGCAGTGAATACGGGGGAACCCAACAAGAGACCCAGTACTTC; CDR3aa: CASSEYGGTQQETQYF
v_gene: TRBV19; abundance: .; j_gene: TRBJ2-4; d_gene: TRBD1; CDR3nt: TGTGCCAGTAGTATAGAGGGGTCGACAGGGGTGGCCAAAAACATTCAGTACTTC; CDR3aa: CASSIEGSTGVAKNIQYF
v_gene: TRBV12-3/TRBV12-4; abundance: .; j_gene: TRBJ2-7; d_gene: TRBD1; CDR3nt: TGTGCCAGCAGTACAGGGGACGGGGACGAGCAGTACTTC; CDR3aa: CASSTGDGDEQYF
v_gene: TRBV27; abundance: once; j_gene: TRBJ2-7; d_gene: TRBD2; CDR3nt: TGTGCCAGCCACAGCGGGAGGAGCTCCTACGAGCAGTACTTC; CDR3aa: CASHSGRSSYEQYF
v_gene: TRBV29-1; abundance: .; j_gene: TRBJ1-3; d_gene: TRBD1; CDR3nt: TGCAGCGTCGGACAGGGGTCCTCTGGAAACACCATATATTTT; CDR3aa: CSVGQGSSGNTIYF
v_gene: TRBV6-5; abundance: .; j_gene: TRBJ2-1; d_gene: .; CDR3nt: TGTGCCAGCGGCGGAACCCCAGGGGCGCAGTTCTTC; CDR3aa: CASGGTPGAQFF
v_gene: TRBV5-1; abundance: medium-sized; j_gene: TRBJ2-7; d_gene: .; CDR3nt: TGCGCCAGCAGCTTACCGGGGTCTGGAGGCGAGCAGTACTTC; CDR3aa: CASSLPGSGGEQYF
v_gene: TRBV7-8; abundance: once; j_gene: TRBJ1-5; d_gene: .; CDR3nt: TGTGCCAGCAGCTTACACGGGGGAGGGAGCAATCAGCCCCAGCATTTT; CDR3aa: CASSLHGGGSNQPQHF
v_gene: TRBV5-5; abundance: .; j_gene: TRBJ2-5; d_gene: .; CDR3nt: TGTGCCAGCAGCTTGGACGGACAGCCCCAAGAGACCCAGTACTTC; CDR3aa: CASSLDGQPQETQYF
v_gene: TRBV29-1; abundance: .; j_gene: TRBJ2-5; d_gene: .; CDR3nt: TGCAGCGTTGACGGGGAGACCCAGTACTTC; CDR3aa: CSVDGETQYF
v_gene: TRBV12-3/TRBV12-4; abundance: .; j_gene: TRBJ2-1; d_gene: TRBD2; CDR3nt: TGTGCCGGGGGGACTACATCTAGGAATGAGCAGTTCTTC; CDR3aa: CAGGTTSRNEQFF
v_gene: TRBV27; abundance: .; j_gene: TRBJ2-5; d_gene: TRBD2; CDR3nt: TGTGCCAGCAGTCAAGGGACTAGCGGAGGAGAGACCCAGTACTTC; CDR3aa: CASSQGTSGGETQYF
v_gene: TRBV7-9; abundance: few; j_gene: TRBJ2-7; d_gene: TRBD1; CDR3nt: TGTGCCAGCAGCTTCCCACAGGGGATACACACGTACGAGCAGTACTTC; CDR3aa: CASSFPQGIHTYEQYF
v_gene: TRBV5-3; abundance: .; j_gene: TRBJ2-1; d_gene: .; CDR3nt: TGTGCCAGAAGCTTGCGTATAAGCAAAGGGGACTACAATGAGCAGTTCTTC; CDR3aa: CARSLRISKGDYNEQFF
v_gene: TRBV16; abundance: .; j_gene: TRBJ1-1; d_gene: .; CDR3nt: TGTGCCAGCAGCCAATTGGGGAGTCGGGGGGGTGATACTGAAGCTTTCTTT; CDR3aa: CASSQLGSRGGDTEAFF
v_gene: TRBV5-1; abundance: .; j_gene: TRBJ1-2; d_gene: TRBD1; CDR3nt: TGCGCCAGCAGCCCTCTCACCGGACAGGGGAAGAGCTACACCTTC; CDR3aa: CASSPLTGQGKSYTF
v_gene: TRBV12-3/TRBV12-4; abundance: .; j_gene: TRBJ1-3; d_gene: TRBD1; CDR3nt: TGTGCCAGCAGTTCCACAGGGGGCGACACCATATATTTT; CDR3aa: CASSSTGGDTIYF
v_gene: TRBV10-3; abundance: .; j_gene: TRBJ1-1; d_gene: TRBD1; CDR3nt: TGTGCCATCAGGAGGGGGCTGGACAGGATGAACACTGAAGCTTTCTTT; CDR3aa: CAIRRGLDRMNTEAFF
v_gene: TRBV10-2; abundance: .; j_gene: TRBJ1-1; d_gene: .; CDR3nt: TGCGCCAGCAGTGACGGGAGGATCATGAACACTGAAGCTTTCTTT; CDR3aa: CASSDGRIMNTEAFF
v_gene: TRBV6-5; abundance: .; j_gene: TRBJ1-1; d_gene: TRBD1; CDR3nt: TGTGCCAGCAGTTACTCGGGGACAGGGGGCCAATCTTTCTTT; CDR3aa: CASSYSGTGGQSFF
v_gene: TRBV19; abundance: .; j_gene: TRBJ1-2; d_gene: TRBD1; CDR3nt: TGTGCCAGTAACCGCGGACAGGGGGGATATGGCTACACCTTC; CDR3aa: CASNRGQGGYGYTF
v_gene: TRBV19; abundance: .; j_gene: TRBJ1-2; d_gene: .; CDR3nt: TGTGCCAGTAGCCTTCTAGGAAGAGGGTCATCTGGCTACACCTTC; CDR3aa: CASSLLGRGSSGYTF
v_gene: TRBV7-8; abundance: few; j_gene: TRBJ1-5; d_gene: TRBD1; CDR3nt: TGTGCCAGCAGCTTATTAGGGACAGGGGTTAGCAATCAGCCCCAGCATTTT; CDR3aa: CASSLLGTGVSNQPQHF
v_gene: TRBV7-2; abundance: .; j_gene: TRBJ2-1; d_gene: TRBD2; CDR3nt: TGTGCCAGCAGCTTAGAGCGGGGGTACAATGAGCAGTTCTTC; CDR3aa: CASSLERGYNEQFF
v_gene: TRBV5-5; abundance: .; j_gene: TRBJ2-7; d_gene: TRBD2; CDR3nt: TGTGCCAGCAGCTCGGCGGGAGGAAGCTCCTACGAGCAGTACTTC; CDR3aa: CASSSAGGSSYEQYF
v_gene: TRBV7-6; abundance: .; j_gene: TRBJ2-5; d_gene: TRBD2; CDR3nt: TGTGCCAGCAGCTCGCTCCCCGGGGGGGGTCAAGAGACCCAGTACTTC; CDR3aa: CASSSLPGGGQETQYF
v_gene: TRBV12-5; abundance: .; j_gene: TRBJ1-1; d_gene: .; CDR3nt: TGTGCTAGTGGTTTGAAACTTATAACCGAGAACACTGAAGCTTTCTTT; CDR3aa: CASGLKLITENTEAFF
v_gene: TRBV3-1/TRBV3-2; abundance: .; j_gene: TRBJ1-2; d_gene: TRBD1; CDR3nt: TGTGCCAGCAACAGAGGACAGGCTTATGGCTACACCTTC; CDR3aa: CASNRGQAYGYTF
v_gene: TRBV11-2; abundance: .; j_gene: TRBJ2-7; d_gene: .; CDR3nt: TGTGCCAGCAGCTTAGAAGCGAACCCAACCTACGAGCAGTACTTC; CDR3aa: CASSLEANPTYEQYF
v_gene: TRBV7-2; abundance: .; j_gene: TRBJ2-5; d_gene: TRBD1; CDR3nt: TGTGCCAGCAGTTCCCCAGGGGGGACCCAGTACTTC; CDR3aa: CASSSPGGTQYF
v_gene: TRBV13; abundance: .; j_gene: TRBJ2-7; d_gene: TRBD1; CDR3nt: TGTGCCAGCAGCTTTTGGACAGGGGGCTCCTACGAGCAGTACTTC; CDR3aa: CASSFWTGGSYEQYF
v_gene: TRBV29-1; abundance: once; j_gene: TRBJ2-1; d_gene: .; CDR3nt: TGCAGCGTCCTCGGGACACAGGCATACAATGAGCAGTTCTTC; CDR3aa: CSVLGTQAYNEQFF
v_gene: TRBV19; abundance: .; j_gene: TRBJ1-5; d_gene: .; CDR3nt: TGTGCCAGTAGTATATGGGGAGCAGGGGCTGGGGATCAGCCCCAGCATTTT; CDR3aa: CASSIWGAGAGDQPQHF
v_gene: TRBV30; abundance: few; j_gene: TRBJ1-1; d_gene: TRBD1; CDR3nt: TGTGCCTGGAGTAGGACAGGGAACACTGAAGCTTTCTTT; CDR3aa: CAWSRTGNTEAFF
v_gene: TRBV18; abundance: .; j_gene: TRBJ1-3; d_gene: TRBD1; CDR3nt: TGTGCCAGCTTATCGAGGGGACAGATCTCTGGAAACACCATATATTTT; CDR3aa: CASLSRGQISGNTIYF
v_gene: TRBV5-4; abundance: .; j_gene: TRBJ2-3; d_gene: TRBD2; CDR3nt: TGTGCCAGCAGCAAGACTAGCGGGGGTTACACAGATACGCAGTATTTT; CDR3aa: CASSKTSGGYTDTQYF
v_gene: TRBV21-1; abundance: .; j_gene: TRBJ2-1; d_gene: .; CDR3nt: TGTGCCAGCAGCATTAGCACCAACTCCTACAATGAGCAGTTCTTC; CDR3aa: CASSISTNSYNEQFF
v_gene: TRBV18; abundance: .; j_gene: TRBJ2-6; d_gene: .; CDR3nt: TGTGCCAGCTCCCCTCCCCGGGCTGGGGCCAACGTCCTGACTTTC; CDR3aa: CASSPPRAGANVLTF
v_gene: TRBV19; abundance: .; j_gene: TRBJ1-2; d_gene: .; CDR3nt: TGTGCCAGTAGGACCACTGTGGGCCCTAACTATGGCTACACCTTC; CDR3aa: CASRTTVGPNYGYTF